A single sample is the source of the 14 T cell receptor beta chains below, sequenced in a study of CD8 T cells in Susac syndrome. Random hexamers were used to reverse transcribe the RNA input (roughly 0.5 to 1 ug). TCRdb analysed the immunoSEQ multiplex PCR reads with MiXCR anew, one entry per CDR3 protein. Of roughly 84,000 distinct CDR3 sequences in the sample, 95% to 97% were seen once. The sequencing input was CD8+ T cells from PBMCs. The receptors were sampled from a human donor with Susac syndrome.

The chain carries TRBV12-3 or TRBV12-4 and TRBJ1-2; 12 bases map to TRBD1. The CDR3 extends over 17 amino acids. V lost 4 bases to trimming and J lost 5 bases; unmatched junction nucleotides: 11. The CDR3 nucleotides read TGTGCCAGCAGTTCAACCGGGACAGGGGGCTTGGGGTATGGCTACACCTTC. The encoded protein is CASSSTGTGGLGYGYTF.

This clonotype was observed once. The chain recombines TRBV30 with TRBJ2-3, with a tentative D call TRBD2 (6 bases). Germline V gives CDR1 GTSNPN, CDR2 SVGIG (reference sequence). V was pared by 0 bases and J by 2 bases, with 15 bases between. The CDR3 runs 16 residues. CDR3 sequence reads: CAWSVLGLVSTDTQYF. In DNA, the CDR3 is TGTGCCTGGAGTGTATTGGGACTCGTTTCCACAGATACGCAGTATTTT.

The chain uses TRBV29-1 and TRBJ2-1, with 10 bases matching TRBD2. V shed 3 bases, J shed 1 base, and the junction held 6 bases outside the gene matches. CDR1 and CDR2 from the germline V gene are SQVTM and ANQGSEA. The CDR3 is 16 residues long. CDR3 nucleotides: TGCAGCGTTGAGGGCCTAGCGGGGGTGTCCTACAATGAGCAGTTCTTC. It is translated as CSVEGLAGVSYNEQFF.

V usage is TRBV19 and J usage is TRBJ2-7; 8 nucleotides match TRBD1. This CDR3 is 14 amino acids long. Trimming cost V 11 bases and J 2 bases; bases outside gene matches: 11. The V gene's germline CDR1 is LNHDA and CDR2 SQIVND (reference sequence). The chain's CDR3 is CAGDRDRSPYEQYV. The CDR3 DNA sequence: TGTGCCGGTGACCGGGACAGGAGCCCCTACGAGCAGTACGTC.

The chain has TRBV6-5 and TRBJ1-1; D gene ambiguous. The V gene's germline CDR1 is MNHEY and CDR2 SVGAGI. V gave up 5 bases and J gave up 6 bases, with 16 bases separating them. The CDR3 is 14 residues long. The DNA for the CDR3 is TGTGCCAGCAGTCGACAAGCGCTCGTTGCTGAAGCTTTCTTT. It encodes CASSRQALVAEAFF.

The chain couples TRBV19 to TRBJ2-5; no definite D call. Trimming cost V 9 bases and J 0 bases, with 8 bases left between them. Germline lookup yields CDR1 LNHDA and CDR2 SQIVND (reference sequence). This CDR3 has 12 residues. The CDR3 loop reads CASGDHQETQYF. CDR3 sequence (DNA): TGTGCCAGCGGAGACCACCAAGAGACCCAGTACTTC.

The V gene is TRBV25-1, the J gene TRBJ2-5; D is unclear. V shed 6 bases and J shed 1 base, with 12 bases lying between them. This CDR3 has 14 residues. Looked up from germline, CDR1 is MGHDK and CDR2 is SYGVNS. The CDR3 bases are TGTGCCAGCAGGGCCTCGCGTACCCAAGAGACCCAGTACTTC. This gives the protein CASRASRTQETQYF.

In this sample, this clonotype turned up once. The V and J genes are TRBV4-3 and TRBJ2-7; TRBD1 agrees at 7 bases. After removal of 4 bases from V and 3 bases from J, the junction contained 6 bases not matched to a gene. The CDR3 runs to 14 residues. CDR1 is LGHNA and CDR2 is YSLEER in the germline V gene. The chain's CDR3 is CASSPSAGGYEQYF. The CDR3 DNA sequence: TGCGCCAGCAGCCCTTCGGCAGGGGGCTACGAGCAGTACTTC.

This rearrangement joins TRBV7-3 to TRBJ2-1, with D hard to call. Trimming shortened V by 2 bases and J by 4 bases, and 6 bases separated the two germline ends. The length of the CDR3 is 13 residues. Germline CDR1 and CDR2: SGHTA and FQGTGA. The CDR3 nucleotides read TGTGCCAGCAGCTTAGGTATTTACAATGAGCAGTTCTTC. As protein: CASSLGIYNEQFF.

The V and J genes are TRBV28 and TRBJ2-7; TRBD2 is a possible D gene (5 bases). CDR3 length: 14 amino acids. Germline V CDR1 and CDR2: MDHEN, SYDVKM. Trimming cost V 3 bases and J 5 bases, with 14 bases left between them. Here the CDR3 DNA reads TGTGCCAGCAGTTTGAGGGAGCCCCTCAACGAGCAGTACTTC. Translated: CASSLREPLNEQYF.

This sequence joins TRBV5-1 and TRBJ1-1; D may be TRBD1 (6 bases). Trimming removed 2 bases at V and 2 bases at J, with 13 bases between. This CDR3 has 15 amino acids. Per germline, CDR1 SGHRS and CDR2 YFSETQ. Here the CDR3 reads CASSLVRGGNTEAFF. The CDR3 DNA reads TGCGCCAGCAGCTTAGTCAGAGGGGGAAACACTGAAGCTTTCTTT. The whole variable domain, filled in from reference TRBV5-1 and TRBJ1-1, reads KAGVTQTPRYLIKTRGQQVTLSCSPISGHRSVSWYQQTPGQGLQFLFEYFSETQRNKGNFPGRFSGRQFSNSRSEMNVSTLELGDSALYLCASSLVRGGNTEAFFGQGTRLTVV.

This rearrangement joins TRBV30 to TRBJ2-7, with D perhaps TRBD1 (6 bases). This CDR3 contains 13 residues. Germline loops: CDR1 GTSNPN, CDR2 SVGIG (reference sequence). Trimming left V 0 bases short and J 3 bases short, with 9 bases between. The CDR3 sequence: CAWSVSDSYEQYF. As DNA, the CDR3 is TGTGCCTGGAGTGTATCGGACAGCTACGAGCAGTACTTC.

The chain uses TRBV23-1 and TRBJ1-5; 10 positions agree with TRBD1. TRBV23-1 is flagged as an ORF with uncertain function. The CDR3 spans 17 residues. The V gene end was trimmed by 5 bases and the J gene end by 3 bases; junction bases not matched to a gene: 10. The CDR3 DNA sequence: TGCGCCAGCAGTAGCGGGACAGGGGATTGGGCCAATCAGCCCCAGCATTTT. Translation: CASSSGTGDWANQPQHF.

The V call is TRBV5-6, the J call TRBJ2-1; D unclear. The V and J ends lost 1 base and 8 bases respectively, with 7 bases between them. Germline values: CDR1 SGHDT, CDR2 YYEEEE. This CDR3 has 12 residues. The CDR3 loop reads CASSLSYHEQFF. The CDR3 DNA reads as TGTGCCAGCAGCTTGAGCTATCATGAGCAGTTCTTC.